The following is a T cell receptor (beta chain) sequence with its context. The CDR3 consists of 16 residues. CDR1 is SGHRS, CDR2 YFSETQ, per germline. V dropped 4 bases and J dropped 4 bases, with 20 bases sitting between them. The data were taken from a study of blood T cell repertoires in COVID-19. Repertoires were generated with immunoSEQ multiplex PCR, while TCRdb's copy carries only in-frame clones and drops some. The sample comprises some 270,000 clones, over 75% of which are singletons, and 8% to 13% rests with the top ten. The source of this sequence is a woman in her sixties or seventies with acute or convalescent COVID-19. V gene TRBV5-1 combines with J gene TRBJ1-1; D perhaps matches TRBD1 (5 bases). The sample consisted of peripheral blood. CDR3 protein: CASSRRDSRMGTEAFF. In DNA form, the CDR3 reads TGCGCCAGCAGCCGCCGGGACTCCAGAATGGGCACTGAAGCTTTCTTT.